This TCR beta chain was found in a study of cytomegalovirus exposure and HLA in healthy donors. Points on this clone: Its specificity is not known.

The primer mix had 60 Vbeta and 13 Jbeta primers. Assay used: immunoSEQ multiplex PCR; TCRdb lists only in-frame clones, some missing. The sample contains more than 95,000 clones, about three quarters of which appear only once. Study-wide results and limits: Later analysis showed TCR association rates varying by HLA locus, highest for DRB1 and lowest for HLA-C.

CDR1 and CDR2 from the germline V gene are MNHNS and SASEGT. The CDR3 totals 15 residues. V dropped 7 bases and J dropped 6; count of bases not matched to a gene: 12. V usage is TRBV6-1 and J usage is TRBJ1-5; 7 positions match TRBD1. Sequencing used PBMCs. The sequence came from a male donor in good health and CMV-seronegative. The chain's CDR3 is CASKPDRVFVQPQHF. The CDR3 nucleotides read TGTGCCAGCAAACCCGACAGGGTATTTGTTCAGCCCCAGCATTTT.